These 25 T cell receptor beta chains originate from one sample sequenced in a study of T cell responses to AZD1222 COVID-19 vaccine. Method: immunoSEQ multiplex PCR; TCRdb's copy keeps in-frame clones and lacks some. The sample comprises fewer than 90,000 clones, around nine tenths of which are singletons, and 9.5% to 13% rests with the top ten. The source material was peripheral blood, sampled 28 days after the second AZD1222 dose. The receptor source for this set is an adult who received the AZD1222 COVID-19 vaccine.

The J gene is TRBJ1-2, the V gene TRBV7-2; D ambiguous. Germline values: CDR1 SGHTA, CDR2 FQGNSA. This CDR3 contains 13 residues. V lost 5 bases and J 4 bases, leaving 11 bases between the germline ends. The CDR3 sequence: CASSPSSPYGYTF. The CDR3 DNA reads TGTGCCAGCAGCCCCTCAAGCCCCTATGGCTACACCTTC. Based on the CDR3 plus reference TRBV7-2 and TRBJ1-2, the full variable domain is GAGVSQSPSNKVTEKGKDVELRCDPISGHTALYWYRQSLGQGLEFLIYFQGNSAPDKSGLPSDRFSAERTGGSVSTLTIQRTQQEDSAVYLCASSPSSPYGYTFGSGTRLTVV.

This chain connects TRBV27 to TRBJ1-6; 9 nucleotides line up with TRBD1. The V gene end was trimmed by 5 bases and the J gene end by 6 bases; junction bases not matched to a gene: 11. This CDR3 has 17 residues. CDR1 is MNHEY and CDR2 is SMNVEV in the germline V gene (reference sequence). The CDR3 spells CASSVRLQGAFNSPLHF. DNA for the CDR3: TGTGCCAGCAGTGTTCGGTTACAGGGGGCCTTTAATTCACCCCTCCACTTT.

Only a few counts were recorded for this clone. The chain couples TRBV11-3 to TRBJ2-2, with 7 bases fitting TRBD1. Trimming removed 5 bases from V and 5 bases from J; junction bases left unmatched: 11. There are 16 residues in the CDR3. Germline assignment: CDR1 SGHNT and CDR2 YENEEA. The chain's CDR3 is CASSPGQATGTGELFF. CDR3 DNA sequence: TGTGCCAGCAGCCCCGGACAGGCCACGGGGACCGGGGAGCTGTTTTTT.

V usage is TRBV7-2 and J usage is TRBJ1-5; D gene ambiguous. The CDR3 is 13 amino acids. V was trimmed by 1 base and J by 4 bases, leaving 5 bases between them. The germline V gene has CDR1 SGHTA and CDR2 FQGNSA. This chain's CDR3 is CASSLVENQPQHF. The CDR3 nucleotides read TGTGCCAGCAGCTTAGTAGAGAATCAGCCCCAGCATTTT.

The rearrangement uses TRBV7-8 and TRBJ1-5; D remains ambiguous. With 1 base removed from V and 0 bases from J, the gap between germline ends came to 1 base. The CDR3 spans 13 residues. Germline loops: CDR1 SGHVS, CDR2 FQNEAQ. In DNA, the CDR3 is TGTGCCAGCAGCTTAGATAGCAATCAGCCCCAGCATTTT. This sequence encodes CASSLDSNQPQHF.

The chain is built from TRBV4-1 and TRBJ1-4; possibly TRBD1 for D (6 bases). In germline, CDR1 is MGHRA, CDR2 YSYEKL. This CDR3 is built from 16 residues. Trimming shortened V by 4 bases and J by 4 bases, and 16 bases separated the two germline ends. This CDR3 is CASSLQMTGRNEKLFF. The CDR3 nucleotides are TGCGCCAGCAGCCTCCAAATGACAGGACGTAATGAAAAACTGTTTTTT.

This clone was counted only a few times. In DNA, the CDR3 is TGTGCCACCAGCAGCTACTACGAGCAGTACTTC. Protein: CATSSYYEQYF. The chain combines TRBV15 with TRBJ2-7, with unresolved D. Germline V lookup: CDR1 LNHNV, CDR2 YYDKDF (reference sequence). CDR3 length: 11 amino acids. Between the trimmed V and J ends, which lost 3 bases and 3 bases, there was a span of 3 bases.

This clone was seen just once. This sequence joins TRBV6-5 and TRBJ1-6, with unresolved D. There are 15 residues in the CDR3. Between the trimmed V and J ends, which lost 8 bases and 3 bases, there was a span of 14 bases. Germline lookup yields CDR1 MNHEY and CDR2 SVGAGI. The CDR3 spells CASRGRASYNSPLHF. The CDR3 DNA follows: TGTGCCAGCCGCGGGCGGGCGAGCTATAATTCACCCCTCCACTTT.

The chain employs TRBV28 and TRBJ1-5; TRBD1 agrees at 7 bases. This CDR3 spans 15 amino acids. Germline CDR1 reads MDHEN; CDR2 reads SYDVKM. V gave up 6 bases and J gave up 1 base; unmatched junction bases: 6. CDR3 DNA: TGTGCCAGCAGAAGACAGGGAGACAGCAATCAGCCCCAGCATTTT. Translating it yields CASRRQGDSNQPQHF.

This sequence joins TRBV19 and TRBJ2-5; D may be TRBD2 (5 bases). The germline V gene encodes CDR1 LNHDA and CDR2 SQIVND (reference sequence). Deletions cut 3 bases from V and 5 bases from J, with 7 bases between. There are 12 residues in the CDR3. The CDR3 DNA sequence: TGTGCCAGTAGTATCCGGGATGAGACCCAGTACTTC. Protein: CASSIRDETQYF.

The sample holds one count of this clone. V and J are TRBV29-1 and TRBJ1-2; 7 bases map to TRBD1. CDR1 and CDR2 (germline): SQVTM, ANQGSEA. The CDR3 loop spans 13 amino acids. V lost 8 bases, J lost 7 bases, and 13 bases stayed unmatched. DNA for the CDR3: TGCAGCTCCCAGACAGGGAGCGCGTCTGGCTACACCTTC. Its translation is CSSQTGSASGYTF.

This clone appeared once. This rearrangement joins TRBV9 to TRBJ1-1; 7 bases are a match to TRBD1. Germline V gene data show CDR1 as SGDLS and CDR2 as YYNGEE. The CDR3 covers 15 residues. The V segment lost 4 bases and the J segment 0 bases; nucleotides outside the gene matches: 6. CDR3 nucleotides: TGTGCCAGCAGCATCGCGGACAGGTTGAACACTGAAGCTTTCTTT. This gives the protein CASSIADRLNTEAFF.

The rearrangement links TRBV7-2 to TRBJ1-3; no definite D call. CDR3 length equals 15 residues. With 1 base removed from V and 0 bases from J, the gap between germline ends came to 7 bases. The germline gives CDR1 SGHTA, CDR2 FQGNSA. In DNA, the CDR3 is TGTGCCAGCAGCTTAGGGGTTACCTCTGGAAACACCATATATTTT. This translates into CASSLGVTSGNTIYF.

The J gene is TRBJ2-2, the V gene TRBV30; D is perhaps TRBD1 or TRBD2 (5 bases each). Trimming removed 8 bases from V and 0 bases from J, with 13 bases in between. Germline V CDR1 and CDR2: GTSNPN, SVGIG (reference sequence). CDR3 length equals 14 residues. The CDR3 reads CAGGSLSNTGELFF. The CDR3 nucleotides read TGTGCCGGGGGAAGCCTCTCGAACACCGGGGAGCTGTTTTTT.

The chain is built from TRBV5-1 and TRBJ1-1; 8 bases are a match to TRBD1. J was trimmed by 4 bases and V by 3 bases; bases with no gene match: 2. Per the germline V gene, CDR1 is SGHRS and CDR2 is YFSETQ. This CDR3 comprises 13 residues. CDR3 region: CASSWTGRTEAFF. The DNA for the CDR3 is TGCGCCAGCAGCTGGACAGGGCGCACTGAAGCTTTCTTT.

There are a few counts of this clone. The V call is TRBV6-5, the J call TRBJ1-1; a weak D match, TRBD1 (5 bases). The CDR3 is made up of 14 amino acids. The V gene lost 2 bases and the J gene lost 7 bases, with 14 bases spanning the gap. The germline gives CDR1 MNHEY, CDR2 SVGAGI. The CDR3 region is CASSYRDGRREAFF. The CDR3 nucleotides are TGTGCCAGCAGTTACAGGGACGGTCGGCGTGAAGCTTTCTTT.

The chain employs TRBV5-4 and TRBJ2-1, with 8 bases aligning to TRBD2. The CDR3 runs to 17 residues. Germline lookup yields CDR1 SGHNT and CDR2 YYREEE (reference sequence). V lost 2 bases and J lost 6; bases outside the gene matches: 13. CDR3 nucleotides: TGTGCCAGCAGCTTACCTCCGGGACTAGGCCTCGGCAATGAGCAGTTCTTC. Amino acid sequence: CASSLPPGLGLGNEQFF.

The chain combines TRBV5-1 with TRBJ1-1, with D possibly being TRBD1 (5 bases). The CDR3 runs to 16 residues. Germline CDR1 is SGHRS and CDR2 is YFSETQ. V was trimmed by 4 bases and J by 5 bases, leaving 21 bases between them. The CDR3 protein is CASSRGSLTGGTEAFF. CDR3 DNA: TGCGCCAGCAGCCGTGGGTCCTTGACTGGGGGAACTGAAGCTTTCTTT. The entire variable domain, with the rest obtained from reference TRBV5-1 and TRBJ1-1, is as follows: KAGVTQTPRYLIKTRGQQVTLSCSPISGHRSVSWYQQTPGQGLQFLFEYFSETQRNKGNFPGRFSGRQFSNSRSEMNVSTLELGDSALYLCASSRGSLTGGTEAFFGQGTRLTVV.

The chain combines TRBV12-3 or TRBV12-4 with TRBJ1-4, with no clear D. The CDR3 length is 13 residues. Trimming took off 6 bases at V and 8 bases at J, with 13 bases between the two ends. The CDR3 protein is CASSLGYGEKLFF. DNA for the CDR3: TGTGCCAGCAGCCTCGGATATGGGGAAAAACTGTTTTTT.

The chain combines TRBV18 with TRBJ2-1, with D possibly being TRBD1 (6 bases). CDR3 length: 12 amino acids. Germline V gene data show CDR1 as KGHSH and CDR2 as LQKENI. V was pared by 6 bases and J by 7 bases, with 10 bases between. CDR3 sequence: CASSKQGNEQFF. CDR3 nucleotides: TGTGCCAGCTCTAAACAGGGAAATGAGCAGTTCTTC.

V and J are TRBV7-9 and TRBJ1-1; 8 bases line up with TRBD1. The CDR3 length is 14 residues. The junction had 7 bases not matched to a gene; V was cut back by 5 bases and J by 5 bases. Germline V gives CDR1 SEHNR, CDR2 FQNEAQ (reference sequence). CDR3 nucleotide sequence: TGTGCCAGCAGCCACCAGGGGGCAGGAACTGAAGCTTTCTTT. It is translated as CASSHQGAGTEAFF. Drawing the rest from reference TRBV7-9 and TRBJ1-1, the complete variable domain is DTGVSQNPRHKITKRGQNVTFRCDPISEHNRLYWYRQTLGQGPEFLTYFQNEAQLEKSRLLSDRFSAERPKGSFSTLEIQRTEQGDSAMYLCASSHQGAGTEAFFGQGTRLTVV.

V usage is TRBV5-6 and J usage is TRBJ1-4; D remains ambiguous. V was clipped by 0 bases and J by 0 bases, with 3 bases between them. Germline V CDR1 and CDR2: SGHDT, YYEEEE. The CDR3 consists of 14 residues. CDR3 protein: CASSLVATNEKLFF. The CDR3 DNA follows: TGTGCCAGCAGCTTGGTCGCAACTAATGAAAAACTGTTTTTT.

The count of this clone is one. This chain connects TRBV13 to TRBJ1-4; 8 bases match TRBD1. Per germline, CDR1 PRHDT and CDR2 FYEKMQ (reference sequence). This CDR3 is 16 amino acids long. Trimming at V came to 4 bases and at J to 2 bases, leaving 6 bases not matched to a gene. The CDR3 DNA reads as TGTGCCAGCAGCTCCACAGGGGGTGCTACTAATGAAAAACTGTTTTTT. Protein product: CASSSTGGATNEKLFF. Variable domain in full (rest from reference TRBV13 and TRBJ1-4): AAGVIQSPRHLIKEKRETATLKCYPIPRHDTVYWYQQGPGQDPQFLISFYEKMQSDKGSIPDRFSAQQFSDYHSELNMSSLELGDSALYFCASSSTGGATNEKLFFGSGTQLSVL.

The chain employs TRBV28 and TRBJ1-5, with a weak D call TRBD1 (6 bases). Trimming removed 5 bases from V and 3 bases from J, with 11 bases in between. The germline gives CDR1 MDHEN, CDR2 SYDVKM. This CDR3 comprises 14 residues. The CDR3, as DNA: TGTGCCAGCAGTCCCCAGGGGCCCAATCAGCCCCAGCATTTT. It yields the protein CASSPQGPNQPQHF.

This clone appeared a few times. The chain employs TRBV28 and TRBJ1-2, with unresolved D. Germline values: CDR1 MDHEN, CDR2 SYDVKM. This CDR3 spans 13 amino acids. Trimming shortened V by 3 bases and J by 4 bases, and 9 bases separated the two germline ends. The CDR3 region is CASSFQAPYGYTF. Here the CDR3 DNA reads TGTGCCAGCAGTTTTCAGGCACCCTATGGCTACACCTTC.